These 14 T cell receptor beta chains originate from one sample sequenced in a study of radiotherapy plus CTLA-4 blockade in lung cancer listed by TCRdb under 2018. Receptor amplification or capture employed the immunoSEQ multiplex PCR assay. TCRdb obtained this table from immuneACCESS and retained in-frame rearrangements with V and J assigned. These tables miss some clones; where compared with another copy, unresolved V genes account for less than half of the shortfall, and the remainder is unexplained. The sample table shows 77,000 or so clones, and roughly 80% are seen once. The leading ten clones occupy more than 8% of the sample. The starting material was peripheral blood, obtained from a patient treated with radiotherapy plus ipilimumab. The receptors come from a human donor with non-small cell lung cancer whose response to radiotherapy plus ipilimumab could not be evaluated.

This clone was recorded a few times. The chain links TRBV18 to TRBJ1-3; possible D gene TRBD1, 6 bases. V gave up 6 bases and J gave up 0 bases, with 9 bases separating them. This CDR3 contains 14 residues. Germline V gene sequence: CDR1 KGHSH, CDR2 LQKENI. CDR3 in amino acids: CASSAGDSGNTIYF. The CDR3 nucleotides read TGTGCCAGCTCGGCAGGGGACTCTGGAAACACCATATATTTT.

This chain uses TRBV29-1 with TRBJ1-1; tentatively, D is TRBD1 (6 bases). Germline-derived CDR1 and CDR2 are SQVTM and ANQGSEA. CDR3 length: 11 residues. V dropped 5 bases and J dropped 8 bases, with 12 bases sitting between them. DNA for the CDR3: TGCAGCGTTCACTCGGGGGGCGAAGCTTTCTTT. Its protein is CSVHSGGEAFF.

In DNA, the CDR3 is TGCGCCAGCAGCGCCCCTTACAGGGGGCAAGAGACCCAGTACTTC. This sequence encodes CASSAPYRGQETQYF. This rearrangement joins TRBV4-1 to TRBJ2-5; TRBD1 agrees at 8 bases. The CDR3 loop spans 15 amino acids. Germline trimming cut 5 bases from V and 2 bases from J; bases unmatched to any gene: 7. Germline values: CDR1 MGHRA, CDR2 YSYEKL.

The chain joins TRBV20-1 to TRBJ1-4; no firm D call. CDR1 is DFQATT and CDR2 is SNEGSKA in the germline V gene (reference sequence). This CDR3 spans 11 amino acids. V was cut by 7 bases and J by 8 bases, with 11 bases left in between. Here the CDR3 DNA reads TGCAGTGGCGCTTCGGGGGAAAAACTGTTTTTT. Protein: CSGASGEKLFF.

This clone was picked up one time. This rearrangement joins TRBV5-1 to TRBJ2-5, with D hard to call. Looked up from germline, CDR1 is SGHRS and CDR2 is YFSETQ. Trimming stripped 4 bases from V and 1 base from J, with 17 bases between. The length of the CDR3 is 16 residues. The chain's CDR3 is CASSPWAGGSQETQYF. As DNA, the CDR3 is TGCGCCAGCAGCCCGTGGGCAGGTGGGTCCCAAGAGACCCAGTACTTC.

The chain couples TRBV27 to TRBJ1-5; D is perhaps TRBD1 (5 bases). The CDR3 runs to 15 residues. Germline V CDR1 and CDR2: MNHEY, SMNVEV (reference sequence). The ends were cut back, 0 bases at V and 7 bases at J, with 13 bases in the middle. The CDR3 protein is CASSLSNAGKQPQHF. In DNA, the CDR3 is TGTGCCAGCAGTTTATCGAACGCAGGGAAGCAGCCCCAGCATTTT.

The V gene is TRBV30, the J gene TRBJ2-1; 9 bases fit TRBD2. This CDR3 comprises 18 residues. The V and J ends lost 2 bases and 8 bases, in that order; junction bases with no gene match: 19. CDR1 is GTSNPN and CDR2 is SVGIG in the germline V gene (reference sequence). CDR3 nucleotide sequence: TGTGCCTGGAGTAGGTTCGGTAGCGGGAGAATTCGGGGCCATGAGCAGTTCTTC. The encoded protein is CAWSRFGSGRIRGHEQFF.

This chain connects TRBV6-6 to TRBJ2-1, with TRBD1 matching over 7 bases. CDR1 and CDR2 (germline): MNHNY, SVGAGI (reference sequence). The length of the CDR3 is 13 residues. V was pared by 6 bases and J by 3 bases, with 2 bases of the junction left unmatched. CDR3: CASRGQYYNEQFF. The CDR3 DNA reads as TGTGCCAGCAGGGGACAGTACTACAATGAGCAGTTCTTC.

This clone was observed a few times. The chain combines TRBV6-1 with TRBJ2-7; 12 bases map to TRBD1. CDR3 size: 15 residues. Losses at the gene ends were 4 bases for V and 7 bases for J; bases not matched to a gene: 8. Germline loops: CDR1 MNHNS, CDR2 SASEGT. The DNA of the CDR3 is TGTGCCAGCAGTGGATGGGACAGGGGGCGCATTGAGCAGTACTTC. It specifies CASSGWDRGRIEQYF.

CDR3 loop: CASSQTTGTNEKLFF. CDR3 sequence (DNA): TGCGCCAGCAGCCAAACCACAGGGACTAATGAAAAACTGTTTTTT. This chain links TRBV5-1 with TRBJ1-4; tentatively, D is TRBD1 (6 bases). The CDR3 is 15 residues long. The germline V gene has CDR1 SGHRS and CDR2 YFSETQ. Trimming shortened V by 4 bases and J by 2 bases, and 12 bases separated the two germline ends.

The V gene is TRBV28, the J gene TRBJ1-1; possible D gene TRBD1, 5 bases. This CDR3 has 11 residues. Germline V gene data show CDR1 as MDHEN and CDR2 as SYDVKM. V dropped 8 bases and J dropped 2 bases, with 6 bases sitting between them. CDR3 sequence reads: CASGANTEAFF. The CDR3 DNA is TGTGCCAGCGGGGCTAACACTGAAGCTTTCTTT. Full variable domain (remainder filled in from reference TRBV28 and TRBJ1-1): DVKVTQSSRYLVKRTGEKVFLECVQDMDHENMFWYRQDPGLGLRLIYFSYDVKMKEKGDIPEGYSVSREKKERFSLILESASTNQTSMYLCASGANTEAFFGQGTRLTVV.

This sequence joins TRBV5-1 and TRBJ2-1; 8 bases map to TRBD2. The CDR3 length is 16 residues. The ends lost 1 base at V and 5 bases at J; junction bases unmatched: 8. CDR1 and CDR2 (germline): SGHRS, YFSETQ. The chain's CDR3 is CASSLQPAGADNEQFF. For the CDR3, the DNA is TGCGCCAGCAGCTTGCAACCAGCGGGAGCTGACAATGAGCAGTTCTTC. The full variable domain, its missing parts supplied by reference TRBV5-1 and TRBJ2-1, is KAGVTQTPRYLIKTRGQQVTLSCSPISGHRSVSWYQQTPGQGLQFLFEYFSETQRNKGNFPGRFSGRQFSNSRSEMNVSTLELGDSALYLCASSLQPAGADNEQFFGPGTRLTVL.

The rearrangement joins TRBV6-1 to TRBJ2-5; 7 positions match TRBD2. This CDR3 spans 13 amino acids. Per the germline V gene, CDR1 is MNHNS and CDR2 is SASEGT. V lost 7 bases and J lost 5; bases outside the gene matches: 7. The CDR3 spells CASTARGGETQYF. DNA of the CDR3: TGTGCCAGCACGGCGCGGGGAGGGGAGACCCAGTACTTC.

J is TRBJ1-2 and V is TRBV5-1; 11 nucleotides match TRBD1. The CDR3 totals 15 residues. The V gene end was trimmed by 5 bases and the J gene end by 5 bases; junction bases not matched to a gene: 8. CDR1 is SGHRS and CDR2 is YFSETQ in the germline V gene. In DNA, the CDR3 is TGCGCCAGCAGACCCGGGACAGGGGGAAGATATGGCTACACCTTC. It yields the protein CASRPGTGGRYGYTF.